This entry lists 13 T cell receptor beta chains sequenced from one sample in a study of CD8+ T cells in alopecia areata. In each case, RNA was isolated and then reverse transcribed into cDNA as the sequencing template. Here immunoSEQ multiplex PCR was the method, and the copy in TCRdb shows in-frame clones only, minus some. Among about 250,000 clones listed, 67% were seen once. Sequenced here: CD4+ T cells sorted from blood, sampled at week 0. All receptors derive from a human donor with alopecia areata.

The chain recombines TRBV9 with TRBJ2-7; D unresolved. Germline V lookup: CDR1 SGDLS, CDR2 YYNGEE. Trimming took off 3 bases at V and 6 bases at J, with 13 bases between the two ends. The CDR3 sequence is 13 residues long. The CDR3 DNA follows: TGTGCCAGCAGCGCGACTGTAACAAGCGAGCAGTACTTC. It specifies CASSATVTSEQYF.

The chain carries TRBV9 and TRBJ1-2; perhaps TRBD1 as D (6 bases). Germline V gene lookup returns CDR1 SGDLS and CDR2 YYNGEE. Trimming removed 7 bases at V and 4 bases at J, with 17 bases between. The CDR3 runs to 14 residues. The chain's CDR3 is CASRRDTSIYGYTF. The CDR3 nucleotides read TGTGCCAGCCGACGGGACACCTCCATCTATGGCTACACCTTC.

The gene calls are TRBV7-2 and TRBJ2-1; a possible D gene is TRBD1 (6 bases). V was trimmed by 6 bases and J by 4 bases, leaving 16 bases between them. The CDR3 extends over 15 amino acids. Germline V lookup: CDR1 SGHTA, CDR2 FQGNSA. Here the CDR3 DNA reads TGTGCCAGCAGTACTATGACAGGTTCGTACAATGAGCAGTTCTTC. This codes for CASSTMTGSYNEQFF.

The CDR3 DNA follows: TGTGCCAGCAGCTTAGACGGGAGGGAAGAGACCCAGTACTTC. Its translation: CASSLDGREETQYF. The chain has TRBV7-3 and TRBJ2-5; 8 bases fit TRBD2. The CDR3 has 14 residues. Germline V gene lookup returns CDR1 SGHTA and CDR2 FQGTGA. The V and J ends lost 2 bases and 3 bases, in that order; junction bases with no gene match: 2.

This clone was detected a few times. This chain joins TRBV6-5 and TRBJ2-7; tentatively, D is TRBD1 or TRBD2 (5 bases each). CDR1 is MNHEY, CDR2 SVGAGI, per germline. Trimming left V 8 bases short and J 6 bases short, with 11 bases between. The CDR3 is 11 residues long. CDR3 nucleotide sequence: TGTGCCAGCGGGGACCCTGGCGAGCAGTACTTC. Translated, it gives CASGDPGEQYF.

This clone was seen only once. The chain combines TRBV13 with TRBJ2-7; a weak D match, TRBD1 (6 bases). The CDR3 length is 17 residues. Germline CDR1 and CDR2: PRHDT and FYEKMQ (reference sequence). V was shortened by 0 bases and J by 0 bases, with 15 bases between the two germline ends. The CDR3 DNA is TGTGCCAGCAGCTTAGGCCCTGGGACACGGAGCTCCTACGAGCAGTACTTC. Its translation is CASSLGPGTRSSYEQYF.

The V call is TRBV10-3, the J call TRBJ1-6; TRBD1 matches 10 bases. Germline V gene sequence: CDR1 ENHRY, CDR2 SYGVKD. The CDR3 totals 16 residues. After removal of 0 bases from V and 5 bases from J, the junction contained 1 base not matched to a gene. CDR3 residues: CAISESGQGNNSPLHF. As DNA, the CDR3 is TGTGCCATCAGTGAGTCGGGACAGGGGAATAATTCACCCCTCCACTTT.

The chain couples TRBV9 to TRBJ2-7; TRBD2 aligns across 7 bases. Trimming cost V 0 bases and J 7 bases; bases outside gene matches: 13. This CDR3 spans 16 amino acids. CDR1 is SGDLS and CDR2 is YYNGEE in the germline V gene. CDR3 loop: CASSVDHSNAGEEQYF. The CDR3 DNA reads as TGTGCCAGCAGCGTAGACCATAGTAACGCGGGGGAGGAGCAGTACTTC.

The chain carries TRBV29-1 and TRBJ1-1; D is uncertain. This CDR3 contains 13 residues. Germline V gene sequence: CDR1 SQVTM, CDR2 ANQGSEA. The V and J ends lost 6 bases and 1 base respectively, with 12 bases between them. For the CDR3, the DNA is TGCAGCGTGCGCATTAATTCGAACACTGAAGCTTTCTTT. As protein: CSVRINSNTEAFF.

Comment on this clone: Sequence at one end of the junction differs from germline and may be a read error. The CDR3 here is CASSKDRGIDSPLHF. CDR3 nucleotides: TGTGCCAGCAGCAAAGACAGGGGAATTGATTCACCCCTCCACTTT. This chain joins TRBV14 and TRBJ1-6, with 8 bases aligning to TRBD1. The germline V gene has CDR1 SGHDN and CDR2 FVKESK. This CDR3 has 15 residues.

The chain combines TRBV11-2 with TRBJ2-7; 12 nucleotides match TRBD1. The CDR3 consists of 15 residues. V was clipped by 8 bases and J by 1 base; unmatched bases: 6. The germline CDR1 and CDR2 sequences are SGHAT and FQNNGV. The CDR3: CASGTGGVRSYEQYF. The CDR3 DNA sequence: TGTGCCAGCGGGACAGGGGGCGTTAGATCCTACGAGCAGTACTTC.

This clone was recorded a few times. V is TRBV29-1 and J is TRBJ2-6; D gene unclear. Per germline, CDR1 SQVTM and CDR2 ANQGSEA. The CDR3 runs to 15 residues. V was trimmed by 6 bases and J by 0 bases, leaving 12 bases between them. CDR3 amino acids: CSVDGSPSGANVLTF. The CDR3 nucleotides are TGCAGCGTGGATGGATCCCCCTCTGGGGCCAACGTCCTGACTTTC.

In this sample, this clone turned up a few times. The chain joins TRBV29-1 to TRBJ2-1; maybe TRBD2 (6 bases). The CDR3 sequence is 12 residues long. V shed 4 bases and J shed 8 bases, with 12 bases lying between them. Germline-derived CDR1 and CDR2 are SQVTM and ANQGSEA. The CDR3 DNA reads TGCAGCGTTGTAGGAGGGAACCATGAGCAGTTCTTC. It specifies CSVVGGNHEQFF.